The clone carrying this T cell receptor (beta chain) occurred many times. The antigen remains unidentified. These data belong to a study of identical twins. Whole-study results and caveats: A lower insertion count was a feature of abundant cord blood beta clonotypes, with no such feature in memory repertoires. Excess sharing by twins proved weaker in beta out-of-frame sequences.

This CDR3 has 15 residues. V shed 3 bases and J shed 0 bases, with 12 bases lying between them. Looked up from germline, CDR1 is SGHRS and CDR2 is YFSETQ. Template switching (which added a universal primer site) was used, and cDNA carried unique molecular identifiers. TCRdb analysed the 5' RACE reads with MiXCR anew, one entry per CDR3 protein. The sample carries hundreds of thousands of distinct CDR3 sequences, around 6% recorded once. This receptor was obtained from a young man in good health. V usage is TRBV5-1 and J usage is TRBJ1-1, with D uncertain. The material sequenced was naive T cells sorted from blood. CDR3 residues: CASSWFGDLNTEAFF. The CDR3 DNA is TGCGCCAGCAGCTGGTTTGGGGATTTGAACACTGAAGCTTTCTTT.